This TCR beta chain was captured by sequencing in a study of T cell changes during pregnancy in multiple sclerosis. In germline, CDR1 is SGHVS, CDR2 FQNEAQ. With 4 bases removed from V and 1 base from J, the gap between germline ends came to 10 bases. The CDR3 has 14 residues. Sequencing was performed with immunoSEQ multiplex PCR; in TCRdb, only in-frame clones are kept and a portion is missing. The sample includes tens of thousands of clones, about 89% of them seen just once. The rearrangement joins TRBV7-8 to TRBJ1-1; D uncertain. The source is a female donor with multiple sclerosis, enrolled in a pregnancy study. The sample was CD4+ T cells from peripheral blood mononuclear cells, taken in the first trimester of pregnancy. The CDR3 region has the DNA TGTGCCAGCAGCTCCCTTCGGTGGAACACTGAAGCTTTCTTT. Its protein is CASSSLRWNTEAFF. Variable domain in full (rest from reference TRBV7-8 and TRBJ1-1): GAGVSQSPRYKVAKRGQDVALRCDPISGHVSLFWYQQALGQGPEFLTYFQNEAQLDKSGLPSDRFFAERPEGSVSTLKIQRTQQEDSAVYLCASSSLRWNTEAFFGQGTRLTVV.